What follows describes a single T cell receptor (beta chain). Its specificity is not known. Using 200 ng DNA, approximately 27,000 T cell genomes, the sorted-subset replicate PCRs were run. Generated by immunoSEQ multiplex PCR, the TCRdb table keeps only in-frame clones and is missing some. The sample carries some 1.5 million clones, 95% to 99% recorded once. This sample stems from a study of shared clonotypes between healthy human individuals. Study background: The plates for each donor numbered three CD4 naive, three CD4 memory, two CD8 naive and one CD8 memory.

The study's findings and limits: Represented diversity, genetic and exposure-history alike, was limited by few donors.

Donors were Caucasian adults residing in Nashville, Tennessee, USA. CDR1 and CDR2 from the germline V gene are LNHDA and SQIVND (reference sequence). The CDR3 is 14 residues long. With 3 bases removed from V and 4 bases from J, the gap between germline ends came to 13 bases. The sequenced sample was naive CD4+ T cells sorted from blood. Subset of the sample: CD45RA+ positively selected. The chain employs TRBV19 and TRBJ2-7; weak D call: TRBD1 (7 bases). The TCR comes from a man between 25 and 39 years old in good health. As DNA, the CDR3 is TGTGCCAGTAGTATTGGAGGGGGCTATTACGAGCAGTACTTC. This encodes CASSIGGGYYEQYF.